A selection of T cell receptor beta chains follows, all from one sample in a study of cytomegalovirus exposure and HLA in healthy donors. Generated by immunoSEQ multiplex PCR, the TCRdb table keeps only in-frame clones and is missing some. The table shows 200,000 to 250,000 clones, with over 65% occurring only once. The sequenced material came from PBMCs. These receptors were taken from a woman between 18 and 30 years old in good health and CMV-seronegative. The CDR3 runs from the conserved cysteine through the conserved F or W. A D gene is named only where the DNA matches it firmly. Clone size appears in some rows only: once, few, many, or a class for an expanded clone.

CASSPPARQGRFLTDTQYF,TGTGCCAGCAGTCCTCCGGCCCGACAGGGGCGATTCCTCACAGATACGCAGTATTTT,TRBD1,TRBV27,TRBJ2-3,NA
CASSVDAAIQETQYF,TGTGCCAGCAGCGTAGACGCGGCTATTCAAGAGACCCAGTACTTC,NA,TRBV9,TRBJ2-5,NA
CASSPTGQGAANYGYTF,TGTGCCAGCAGCCCAACAGGGCAGGGGGCTGCCAACTATGGCTACACCTTC,TRBD1,TRBV7-3,TRBJ1-2,NA
CASRRQGGTNEKLFF,TGTGCCAGCAGGCGACAGGGGGGCACTAATGAAAAACTGTTTTTT,TRBD1,TRBV6-1,TRBJ1-4,NA
CASRQDRPRNEQFF,TGTGCCAGCAGACAGGACCGTCCGAGGAATGAGCAGTTCTTC,NA,TRBV6-5,TRBJ2-1,NA
CASSPGPAIYEQYF,TGCGCCAGCAGTCCAGGACCAGCGATTTACGAGCAGTACTTC,NA,TRBV5-1,TRBJ2-7,NA
CASSQDLDRSLYGYTF,TGCGCCAGCAGCCAAGACTTAGACAGGTCGCTCTATGGCTACACCTTC,NA,TRBV4-1,TRBJ1-2,NA
CASSVRREASTDTQYF,TGTGCCAGCAGCGTAAGAAGGGAGGCTAGCACAGATACGCAGTATTTT,NA,TRBV9,TRBJ2-3,NA
CASSSPTTQYF,TGTGCCAGCAGCTCCCCCACTACGCAGTATTTT,NA,TRBV9,TRBJ2-3,NA
CATEGQSNTEAFF,TGTGCCACGGAGGGGCAGTCGAACACTGAAGCTTTCTTT,NA,TRBV10-3,TRBJ1-1,NA
CAWSVERGAFF,TGTGCCTGGAGTGTAGAACGTGGAGCTTTCTTT,NA,TRBV30,TRBJ1-1,NA
CASRVNSGNTIYF,TGTGCCAGTAGAGTGAACTCTGGAAACACCATATATTTT,NA,TRBV6-1,TRBJ1-3,once
CASRQSDTQYF,TGTGCCAGCAGACAATCGGATACGCAGTATTTT,NA,TRBV6-5,TRBJ2-3,NA
CASSLEMGGNKYNEQFF,TGTGCCAGCAGCTTGGAAATGGGAGGAAATAAATACAATGAGCAGTTCTTC,NA,TRBV5-4,TRBJ2-1,NA
CASSLKHYEQYF,TGTGCCAGCAGCTTGAAACACTACGAGCAGTACTTC,NA,TRBV5-6,TRBJ2-7,NA
CASSLGGEIYGYTF,TGTGCCAGCAGCTTAGGAGGGGAGATCTATGGCTACACCTTC,NA,TRBV7-9,TRBJ1-2,NA
CASSSWGRGGYTF,TGTGCCAGCAGTAGCTGGGGGCGGGGTGGCTACACCTTC,NA,TRBV27,TRBJ1-2,NA
CASSRGQGRNQPQHF,TGTGCCAGCAGCAGAGGACAGGGCCGCAATCAGCCCCAGCATTTT,TRBD1,TRBV7-9,TRBJ1-5,NA
CASSLQSSGGETQYF,TGTGCCAGCAGCTTACAGTCTAGCGGGGGCGAGACCCAGTACTTC,TRBD2,TRBV7-9,TRBJ2-5,NA
CASSYSREGYYGYTF,TGTGCCAGCAGTTACTCGAGGGAGGGCTACTATGGCTACACCTTC,NA,TRBV6-5,TRBJ1-2,NA
CASSPRQGTYEQYF,TGTGCCAGCTCACCACGGCAGGGGACCTACGAGCAGTACTTC,NA,TRBV18,TRBJ2-7,many
CASSYRGNEQFF,TGTGCCAGCAGCTACCGGGGCAATGAGCAGTTCTTC,NA,TRBV11-2,TRBJ2-1,few
CASSDQAVGGELFF,TGTGCCAGCAGCGACCAGGCCGTCGGAGGGGAGCTGTTTTTT,NA,TRBV7-3,TRBJ2-2,NA
CASSSQAGEKLFF,TGTGCCAGCAGTTCTCAGGCTGGGGAAAAACTGTTTTTT,NA,TRBV6-5,TRBJ1-4,few
CAWSVGGPQHF,TGTGCCTGGAGTGTAGGCGGGCCCCAGCATTTT,NA,TRBV30,TRBJ1-5,few
CASSSRDKTYEQYF,TGTGCCAGCAGCTCCCGGGACAAAACCTACGAGCAGTACTTC,NA,TRBV9,TRBJ2-7,NA
CASSSWDKAYEQYF,TGTGCCAGCAGCTCCTGGGACAAAGCCTACGAGCAGTACTTC,NA,TRBV7-9,TRBJ2-7,NA
CASSLGIASGRYNEQFF,TGTGCCAGCAGCTTGGGAATTGCTAGCGGGCGTTACAATGAGCAGTTCTTC,TRBD2,TRBV11-2,TRBJ2-1,NA
CASSFPTGGLSGSAGELFF,TGCGCCAGCAGCTTTCCGACAGGGGGGCTTAGTGGTAGCGCCGGGGAGCTGTTTTTT,TRBD1,TRBV5-1,TRBJ2-2,NA
CASSIYSGPNQPQHF,TGTGCCAGTAGTATTTACAGCGGGCCAAATCAGCCCCAGCATTTT,NA,TRBV19,TRBJ1-5,NA
CASSATTVPTGPNEKLFF,TGTGCCAGCAGTGCGACGACAGTACCAACTGGGCCAAATGAAAAACTGTTTTTT,NA,TRBV27,TRBJ1-4,NA
CASRLRGGNQPQHF,TGTGCCAGCAGATTACGTGGAGGCAATCAGCCCCAGCATTTT,NA,TRBV6-1,TRBJ1-5,NA
CASSYVRTGSYEQYF,TGTGCCAGCAGTTACGTTCGGACAGGGTCATACGAGCAGTACTTC,TRBD1,TRBV6-6,TRBJ2-7,NA
CASSSKGAHYGYTF,TGTGCCAGCAGCTCCAAGGGGGCTCACTATGGCTACACCTTC,TRBD1,TRBV7-9,TRBJ1-2,NA
CASSLGQGRTTGELFF,TGTGCCAGCAGCCTGGGACAGGGGCGAACGACCGGGGAGCTGTTTTTT,TRBD1,TRBV11-2,TRBJ2-2,NA
CASSLAAGTSGSTDTQYF,TGTGCCAGCAGCTTAGCGGCCGGGACTAGCGGTAGCACAGATACGCAGTATTTT,TRBD2,TRBV7-2,TRBJ2-3,NA